The source of this T cell receptor (beta chain) is a study of blood T cell repertoires in COVID-19. Overall study context: Samples of COVID-19 (acute and convalescent) were obtained from the United States, Italy and Spain. In each case, the material was cDNA or gDNA derived from T cells, B-cell-depleted T cells, or PBMCs.

The authors' processing: Reference gene primer amplification yielded estimated nucleated cell counts. The data were produced by immunoSEQ multiplex PCR, yet TCRdb's version contains in-frame clones alone and is incomplete. The V and J calls and clone size were taken over from that table, and D and trimming were inferred from the DNA. This repertoire shows about 160,000 clones, around 85% found once; its top ten account for about 5.7%. Participants were aged about 18 to 100 years, lived in 20 to 25 US areas, and enrolled virtually. Germline CDR1 is SGHNT and CDR2 is YYREEE (reference sequence). The CDR3 is 15 amino acids. V trimming: 2 bases; J trimming: 7 bases; junction bases outside the gene matches: 11.

The rearrangement uses TRBV5-4 and TRBJ2-5; the match to TRBD1 covers 7 bases. The origin of this receptor is a woman in her 40s with acute COVID-19. The sequenced sample was PBMCs or T cells enriched from blood (not recorded which). In DNA form, the CDR3 reads TGTGCCAGCAGCTTCAAGGGGACAGCCGATGGGACCCAGTACTTC. This translates into CASSFKGTADGTQYF.